Listed here are 20 T cell receptor beta chains from one sample, sequenced in a study of blood T cells in healthy people across ages. The use of a sample-barcoded 5' primer and a J-beta primer mix characterized a second PCR of roughly 6 to 11 cycles. One entry per CDR3 protein results from TCRdb running MiXCR on the 5' RACE reads. The sample lists about 970,000 distinct CDR3 sequences; around 54% were seen once. Input material: blood. The receptor set was obtained from a woman aged 60-70 years in good health.

The chain uses TRBV9 and TRBJ2-1; 8 nucleotides line up with TRBD2. The J segment lost 8 bases and the V segment lost 4 bases, leaving 23 bases of the junction unmatched. Germline V gene sequence: CDR1 SGDLS, CDR2 YYNGEE. The CDR3 loop spans 19 amino acids. The CDR3 nucleotides read TGTGCCAGCAGCCCTTCGATAAGCGGGAGAACCGGGTTTAGGGATGAGCAGTTCTTC. Translated, it gives CASSPSISGRTGFRDEQFF.

This chain connects TRBV6-5 to TRBJ2-3, with 10 bases matching TRBD1. With 10 bases clipped from V and 2 bases from J, the junction kept 3 bases outside the gene matches. CDR3 size: 13 residues. Germline CDR1 and CDR2: MNHEY and SVGAGI. The CDR3 region has the DNA TGTGCCACCGGACAGGGGGTCACAGATACGCAGTATTTT. It is translated as CATGQGVTDTQYF.

The chain links TRBV20-1 to TRBJ1-2; tentatively, D is TRBD1 (5 bases). The CDR3 extends over 15 amino acids. V was pared by 1 base and J by 9 bases, with 21 bases between. Germline values: CDR1 DFQATT, CDR2 SNEGSKA (reference sequence). CDR3 sequence (DNA): TGCAGTGCTAGAGTCGATTTTGACAGCCATGAAAGCTACACCTTC. This sequence encodes CSARVDFDSHESYTF.

V gene TRBV2 combines with J gene TRBJ2-5; 8 nucleotides match TRBD2. This CDR3 region has 15 residues. After removal of 3 bases from V and 5 bases from J, the junction contained 8 bases not matched to a gene. CDR1 SNHLY and CDR2 FYNNEI come from the germline V gene. The CDR3 sequence is CASSEVNGRVETQYF. CDR3 in DNA: TGTGCCAGCAGTGAGGTTAACGGGAGGGTTGAGACCCAGTACTTC.

The V and J genes are TRBV4-2 and TRBJ2-2; weak D call: TRBD1 (5 bases). CDR3 length equals 16 residues. The germline CDR1 and CDR2 sequences are LGHNA and YNFKEQ. V shed 0 bases and J shed 1 base, with 9 bases lying between them. CDR3 sequence reads: CASSQDIGQNTGELFF. The CDR3 bases are TGTGCCAGCAGCCAAGATATAGGACAGAACACCGGGGAGCTGTTTTTT.

V gene TRBV29-1 combines with J gene TRBJ2-7; 8 positions agree with TRBD1. The CDR3 has 13 amino acids. Germline values: CDR1 SQVTM, CDR2 ANQGSEA. V lost 7 bases to trimming and J lost 7 bases; unmatched junction nucleotides: 12. The CDR3 DNA follows: TGCAGCGCCCGTCGGACAGGGACTGGAGAGCAGTACTTC. Its translation is CSARRTGTGEQYF.

CDR3 amino acids: CASSIQGWGTDTQYF. Here the CDR3 DNA reads TGTGCCAGCAGCATTCAGGGGTGGGGCACAGATACGCAGTATTTT. This sequence joins TRBV6-5 and TRBJ2-3, with TRBD1 as a possible D gene (6 bases). Deletions cut 6 bases from V and 1 base from J, with 14 bases between. This CDR3 spans 15 amino acids. Germline V lookup: CDR1 MNHEY, CDR2 SVGAGI.

This clonotype was found once. V is TRBV4-2 and J is TRBJ1-2; TRBD1 matches at 10 bases. This CDR3 spans 14 amino acids. Germline CDR1 reads LGHNA; CDR2 reads YNFKEQ. The V segment lost 5 bases and the J segment 8 bases; nucleotides outside the gene matches: 8. The DNA of the CDR3 is TGTGCCAGCAGCGGGGGCCGGGACAGGGGAGGCTACACCTTC. Translation: CASSGGRDRGGYTF.

The chain employs TRBV2 and TRBJ1-2; a possible D gene is TRBD1 (6 bases). In germline, CDR1 is SNHLY, CDR2 FYNNEI. This CDR3 has 13 amino acids. V lost 5 bases and J lost 4, with 11 bases in between. In DNA, the CDR3 is TGTGCCAGCAGTTACAGGGAGGGCTATGGCTACACCTTC. Translation gives CASSYREGYGYTF.

The J gene is TRBJ1-2, the V gene TRBV12-3 or TRBV12-4; perhaps TRBD1 as D (5 bases). The V end lost 6 bases, the J end lost 7 bases, and 18 bases lay between the germline ends. The CDR3 is 14 residues long. The CDR3 region is CASSTGTRARGYTF. In DNA, the CDR3 is TGTGCCAGCAGCACCGGGACCAGGGCTCGTGGCTACACCTTC.

This clonotype has a count of ten or more. The chain couples TRBV7-2 to TRBJ2-7, with D unresolved. V was clipped by 1 base and J by 3 bases, with 10 bases between them. CDR3 length: 14 amino acids. CDR1 SGHTA and CDR2 FQGNSA come from the germline V gene. The CDR3 DNA reads as TGTGCCAGCAGCTTAGTAAGGCAGAACTACGAGCAGTACTTC. It encodes CASSLVRQNYEQYF.

The chain joins TRBV12-3 or TRBV12-4 to TRBJ2-5; 12 nucleotides line up with TRBD1. The J call may be incorrect, as the DNA end agrees better with TRBJ2-4. The CDR3 is 16 residues long. The CDR3 here is CASRPTGTGGAYIQYF. CDR3 nucleotide sequence: TGTGCCAGCAGGCCGACCGGGACAGGGGGCGCCTACATTCAGTACTTC.

The gene calls are TRBV12-3 or TRBV12-4 and TRBJ2-1; 7 nucleotides match TRBD2. Trimming removed 6 bases from V and 7 bases from J; junction bases left unmatched: 9. CDR3 length equals 14 residues. The CDR3 nucleotides read TGTGCCAGCAGGGTGGGGCTAGCGGCAAATGAGCAGTTCTTC. Its translation is CASRVGLAANEQFF.

This clonotype occurred many times. This rearrangement joins TRBV10-3 to TRBJ2-5; D is ambiguous. The CDR3 spans 12 residues. The germline V gene encodes CDR1 ENHRY and CDR2 SYGVKD. V was trimmed by 0 bases and J by 2 bases, leaving 1 base between them. The CDR3 reads CAISESQETQYF. The CDR3 DNA reads as TGTGCCATCAGTGAGTCTCAAGAGACCCAGTACTTC.

The chain is built from TRBV20-1 and TRBJ1-6, with TRBD1 matching over 9 bases. The V gene's germline CDR1 is DFQATT and CDR2 SNEGSKA (reference sequence). With V trimmed by 2 bases and J by 5 bases, 4 bases remained unmatched. The CDR3 loop spans 15 amino acids. The DNA for the CDR3 is TGCAGTGCTAGACCCGGGGACAGGGATAATTCACCCCTCCACTTT. Protein product: CSARPGDRDNSPLHF.

The chain couples TRBV6-1 to TRBJ2-7; a possible D gene is TRBD2 (5 bases). Between the trimmed V and J ends, which lost 4 bases and 2 bases, there was a span of 15 bases. CDR1 is MNHNS, CDR2 SASEGT, per germline. The CDR3 runs 15 residues. The CDR3 region has the DNA TGTGCCAGCAGTGGGGGAGCGACGTCAACCTACGAGCAGTACTTC. Residues: CASSGGATSTYEQYF.

J is TRBJ2-5 and V is TRBV7-2; 10 bases map to TRBD1. CDR1 and CDR2 (germline): SGHTA, FQGNSA. V lost 3 bases and J lost 6; bases outside the gene matches: 16. CDR3 length equals 18 residues. Here the CDR3 reads CASSLGPGTGALMKTQYF. The CDR3 region has the DNA TGTGCCAGCAGCTTGGGACCCGGGACAGGGGCCCTTATGAAGACCCAGTACTTC.

The rearrangement uses TRBV7-2 and TRBJ2-1; D is possibly TRBD1 (6 bases). This CDR3 is built from 13 residues. V lost 5 bases and J 3 bases, leaving 8 bases between the germline ends. The germline V gene encodes CDR1 SGHTA and CDR2 FQGNSA. This chain's CDR3 is CASSATGYNEQFF. The CDR3 region has the DNA TGTGCCAGCAGCGCGACAGGCTACAATGAGCAGTTCTTC. Full variable domain (missing parts from reference TRBV7-2 and TRBJ2-1): GAGVSQSPSNKVTEKGKDVELRCDPISGHTALYWYRQSLGQGLEFLIYFQGNSAPDKSGLPSDRFSAERTGGSVSTLTIQRTQQEDSAVYLCASSATGYNEQFFGPGTRLTVL.

Comment on this clonotype: The junction shows a germline mismatch at one end, possibly a read error. V usage is TRBV20-1 and J usage is TRBJ1-4; D remains unclear. CDR3 size: 15 residues. From germline, CDR1 is DFQATT and CDR2 SNEGSKA (reference sequence). CDR3: CSTRDIAEVNEKLFF. The CDR3 DNA follows: TGCAGTACTAGAGATATCGCGGAGGTGAATGAAAAACTGTTTTTT.

The rearrangement links TRBV14 to TRBJ2-1; TRBD2 matches at 7 bases. The CDR3 runs 18 residues. Trimming took 0 bases from V and 8 from J; bases not matched to a gene: 16. Looked up from germline, CDR1 is SGHDN and CDR2 is FVKESK. The CDR3 region is CASSQDGPLAALDYEQFF. The DNA for the CDR3 is TGTGCCAGCAGCCAAGATGGTCCCCTAGCGGCACTAGATTATGAGCAGTTCTTC. Based on the CDR3 plus reference TRBV14 and TRBJ2-1, the full variable domain is EAGVTQFPSHSVIEKGQTVTLRCDPISGHDNLYWYRRVMGKEIKFLLHFVKESKQDESGMPNNRFLAERTGGTYSTLKVQPAELEDSGVYFCASSQDGPLAALDYEQFFGPGTRLTVL.